This is a list of T cell receptor beta chains from one sample in a study of cytomegalovirus exposure and HLA in healthy donors. Sequencing used immunoSEQ multiplex PCR; TCRdb keeps in-frame clones, though not all of them. This table has about 180,000 clones, about 85% appearing once. Material for sequencing was PBMCs. These receptors all stem from a girl aged 10 to 17 in good health and CMV-seropositive. Each CDR3 is given with its conserved first and last residue. A D gene is named only where the DNA matches it firmly. Not all rows give a size; the values are once, few, many and, for expanded clones, a class.

clone size | D gene | CDR3 length | J gene | V gene | CDR3 DNA | CDR3 protein
NA | TRBD2 | 12 | TRBJ2-5 | TRBV6-5 | TGTGCCAGCAGTTATTCGGGGGGACGGCTCCACTTC | CASSYSGGRLHF
NA | TRBD1 | 13 | TRBJ1-1 | TRBV27 | TGTGCCAGCAGTTGGGAAAGGGGGCGTGAAGCTTTCTTT | CASSWERGREAFF
NA | TRBD1 | 14 | TRBJ1-2 | TRBV19 | TGTGCTTCCGGGACAGGGATCGCTAACTATGGCTACACCTTC | CASGTGIANYGYTF
NA | NA | 15 | TRBJ2-7 | TRBV27 | TGTGCCAGCAGTTTAGGAGCAGATGGTTCCTACGAGCAGTACTTC | CASSLGADGSYEQYF
NA | TRBD1 | 13 | TRBJ1-1 | TRBV5-1 | TGCGCCAGCAGTACAGGGGGGGGCACTGAAGCTTTCTTT | CASSTGGGTEAFF
NA | NA | 14 | TRBJ1-3 | TRBV6-5 | TGTGCCAGCAGTTACTTACAGGGTGGAAACACCATATATTTT | CASSYLQGGNTIYF
NA | TRBD2 | 14 | TRBJ2-1 | TRBV29-1 | TGCAGCCTTGGTTGGACTAGCGGGACCCATGAGCAGTTCTTC | CSLGWTSGTHEQFF
NA | NA | 13 | TRBJ1-4 | TRBV18 | TGTGCCAGCTCCCCGGGGGAGAATGAAAAACTGTTTTTT | CASSPGENEKLFF
NA | NA | 11 | TRBJ2-1 | TRBV5-4 | TGTGCCAGCAGCTTGGACAGAGAGCAGTTCTTC | CASSLDREQFF
once | NA | 14 | TRBJ2-5 | TRBV5-5 | TGTGCCAGCAGCTTGGCCGCACGGAGTGAGACCCAGTACTTC | CASSLAARSETQYF
NA | NA | 15 | TRBJ1-2 | TRBV7-9 | TGTGCCAGCAGCCCCGATTTGAGAGCTAACTATGGCTACACCTTC | CASSPDLRANYGYTF
NA | NA | 13 | TRBJ1-5 | TRBV11-2 | TGTGCCAGCAGCTTAGACTATAATCAGCCCCAGCATTTT | CASSLDYNQPQHF
NA | NA | 10 | TRBJ2-7 | TRBV7-9 | TGTGCCAGCGGGACTTACGAGCAGTACTTC | CASGTYEQYF
NA | NA | 12 | TRBJ2-1 | TRBV6-1 | TGTGCCAGCAGTTCGGACTACGCTAAGCAGTTCTTC | CASSSDYAKQFF
NA | NA | 12 | TRBJ2-1 | TRBV28 | TGTGCCAGCAGTTTTCTGTACAATGAGCAGTTCTTC | CASSFLYNEQFF
NA | TRBD2 | 15 | TRBJ2-1 | TRBV4-3 | TGCGCCAGCAGCCCAGCGGGAGGGCCGTCCAATGAGCAGTTCTTC | CASSPAGGPSNEQFF
NA | NA | 11 | TRBJ1-1 | TRBV6-4 | TGTGCCAGCAGCGCCGGGACTGAAGCTTTCTTT | CASSAGTEAFF
few | TRBD2 | 15 | TRBJ2-1 | TRBV9 | TGTGCCAGCAGCGTCGGGCTAGCGGGTTACAATGAGCAGTTCTTC | CASSVGLAGYNEQFF
NA | NA | 13 | TRBJ1-2 | TRBV19 | TGTGCCAGTAGTATAGCGGCTAACTATGGCTACACCTTC | CASSIAANYGYTF
NA | NA | 13 | TRBJ1-6 | TRBV9 | TGTGCCAGCAGCCCCGGGGAGGGTTCACCCCTCCACTTT | CASSPGEGSPLHF
few | NA | 15 | TRBJ2-2 | TRBV11-2 | TGTGCCAGCAGCTTAGACTCCGGGTACACCGGGGAGCTGTTTTTT | CASSLDSGYTGELFF
NA | NA | 14 | TRBJ2-1 | TRBV27 | TGTGCCAGCATGTGGGGCGGGGCGTACAATGAGCAGTTCTTC | CASMWGGAYNEQFF
few | NA | 14 | TRBJ1-5 | TRBV5-1 | TGCGCCAGCAGCCCGGAGGGGCCCAATCAGCCCCAGCATTTT | CASSPEGPNQPQHF
NA | NA | 17 | TRBJ2-7 | TRBV28 | TGTGCCAGCAGTTCGCCTTCTCTAGCGAATAGCTCCTACGAGCAGTACTTC | CASSSPSLANSSYEQYF
NA | TRBD1 | 14 | TRBJ2-7 | TRBV9 | TGTGCCAGCAGCATAACAGGGGGCGATTACGAGCAGTACTTC | CASSITGGDYEQYF
NA | TRBD1 | 16 | TRBJ2-5 | TRBV18 | TGTGCCAGCTCACCACCAAACAGGGGGCCGGAAGAGACCCAGTACTTC | CASSPPNRGPEETQYF
once | NA | 12 | TRBJ2-3 | TRBV7-2 | TGTGCCAGCAGCCCTCGCACAGATACGCAGTATTTT | CASSPRTDTQYF
NA | TRBD1 | 14 | TRBJ1-1 | TRBV18 | TGTGCCAGCTCGAGACAGGGAATGGTCACTGAAGCTTTCTTT | CASSRQGMVTEAFF
once | TRBD2 | 16 | TRBJ2-3 | TRBV4-2 | TGTGCCAGCAGCCGGCGACTAGCGGGAGGTTCAGATACGCAGTATTTT | CASSRRLAGGSDTQYF
NA | TRBD1 | 14 | TRBJ1-1 | TRBV5-1 | TGCGCCAGCAGCACAGGGGGCGGGAGCACTGAAGCTTTCTTT | CASSTGGGSTEAFF
NA | TRBD1 | 15 | TRBJ1-2 | TRBV27 | TGTGCCAGCAGTCTAGGGGGCAGAGCTAACTATGGCTACACCTTC | CASSLGGRANYGYTF
NA | NA | 13 | TRBJ1-2 | TRBV7-9 | TGTGCCAGCAGCTTAGCGCTGGAGCGGGAGTACACCTTC | CASSLALEREYTF
NA | NA | 12 | TRBJ1-1 | TRBV5-4 | TGTGCCAGCGCATCGGGGGTAACTGAAGCTTTCTTT | CASASGVTEAFF
few | NA | 11 | TRBJ2-7 | TRBV27 | TGTGCCAGCAGTCGAGGGTCCGAGCAGTACTTC | CASSRGSEQYF
few | TRBD2 | 16 | TRBJ2-7 | TRBV7-3 | TGTGCCAGCAGCCCCGGGGTAGCGGGGAGCCGGCACGAGCAGTACTTC | CASSPGVAGSRHEQYF
few | NA | 14 | TRBJ1-5 | TRBV19 | TGTGCCAGTAGTATAGGCTACGGCAATCAGCCCCAGCATTTT | CASSIGYGNQPQHF
NA | TRBD1 | 18 | TRBJ1-1 | TRBV7-8 | TGTGCCAGCAGCTCTGACCGCCTGGGACAGGGGAGGTCCGCTGAAGCTTTCTTT | CASSSDRLGQGRSAEAFF
NA | NA | 15 | TRBJ1-1 | TRBV10-3 | TGTGCCATCAGTGAGTCGTCAGGCATGAACACTGAAGCTTTCTTT | CAISESSGMNTEAFF
NA | TRBD1 | 14 | TRBJ1-2 | TRBV29-1 | TGCAGCGTTCAACCGGGACAGGGGACCTATGGCTACACCTTC | CSVQPGQGTYGYTF
once | NA | 17 | TRBJ1-2 | TRBV7-2 | TGTGCCAGCAGCTCGAAGACATGGGGCCAGGGGAACTATGGCTACACCTTC | CASSSKTWGQGNYGYTF
NA | NA | 14 | TRBJ2-1 | TRBV5-1 | TGCGCCAGCCGGGACTCCAGCTCCTACAATGAGCAGTTCTTC | CASRDSSSYNEQFF
few | TRBD1 | 18 | TRBJ2-3 | TRBV5-1 | TGCGCCAGCAGCAGCCGGGACAGGGAGGGCCCTAGCACAGATACGCAGTATTTT | CASSSRDREGPSTDTQYF
once | NA | 13 | TRBJ2-7 | TRBV27 | TGTGCCAGCAGTTTTGGCCACTCCTACGAGCAGTACTTC | CASSFGHSYEQYF
NA | TRBD1 | 17 | TRBJ2-7 | TRBV27 | TGTGCCAGCAGTGTACTACAGGGGGCCCCCGTAGGCTACGAGCAGTACTTC | CASSVLQGAPVGYEQYF
NA | TRBD2 | 15 | TRBJ2-1 | TRBV11-2 | TGTGCCAGCAGCATGACTAGCGGGGGTTACAATGAGCAGTTCTTC | CASSMTSGGYNEQFF
NA | TRBD2 | 13 | TRBJ2-3 | TRBV27 | TGTGCCAGCAGTTATCAGGGAGGGGATACGCAGTATTTT | CASSYQGGDTQYF
NA | NA | 15 | TRBJ1-4 | TRBV7-8 | TGTGCCAGCAGCCCGCCCGGGTTGAATAATGAAAAACTGTTTTTT | CASSPPGLNNEKLFF
NA | NA | 13 | TRBJ1-5 | TRBV6-6 | TGTGCCAGCATTCAACAGGGAAATCAGCCCCAGCATTTT | CASIQQGNQPQHF
NA | TRBD2 | 12 | TRBJ2-2 | TRBV6-5 | TGTGCCAGCAGGCGGGAGCCCGGGGAGCTGTTTTTT | CASRREPGELFF
NA | TRBD1 | 17 | TRBJ2-3 | TRBV18 | TGTGCCAGCTCACCACCTGGCGTTCCAGGGGGCAAGGATACGCAGTATTTT | CASSPPGVPGGKDTQYF